This record concerns one T cell receptor (beta chain) sequence. The target antigen is unknown. This CDR3 is also generated by other DNA sequences in the sample. V shed 4 bases and J shed 4 bases, with 14 bases lying between them. This CDR3 contains 15 residues. Germline CDR1 is SEHNR and CDR2 is FQNEAQ (reference sequence). The record originates from a study of cytomegalovirus exposure and HLA in healthy donors. General study points: Later analysis demonstrated an association between a missense DCLRE1C variant and TCR beta V- and J-gene trimming. In an earlier analysis, productive rearrangement rates for most beta V segments clustered near 90% or 30%.

The PCR contained 60 Vbeta and 13 Jbeta primers. Method: immunoSEQ multiplex PCR; TCRdb's copy keeps in-frame clones and lacks some. The repertoire holds 180,000 or so clones, with about 86% as singletons. This TCR was sampled from a woman in her twenties or thirties in good health and CMV-seronegative. The V gene is TRBV7-9, the J gene TRBJ2-1, with D perhaps TRBD1 (6 bases). The material sequenced was PBMCs. CDR3 nucleotides: TGTGCCAGCAGCTCACCGGGGCAGGGGTACAATGAGCAGTTCTTC. Translating gives CASSSPGQGYNEQFF.